This entry features one T cell receptor beta chain sequence. The antigen is unknown. Thawed PBMCs were FACS-sorted into unstimulated CD4+CD25+CD127- regulatory T cells, CD4+CD25- non-regulatory cells, CD4 and CD8 cells. TCRdb keeps only in-frame clones here, not all; method: immunoSEQ multiplex PCR. The table includes about 110,000 clones, 90% detected once. V trimming: 5 bases; J trimming: 0 bases; junction bases outside the gene matches: 10. The CDR3 consists of 18 residues. Per germline, CDR1 SGHAT and CDR2 FQDESV (reference sequence). These data come from a study of Tregs in tolerant kidney transplant recipients. Findings of the study overall: Tolerant patients' donor-specific Tregs expanded beyond overall Tregs, suggesting antigen-driven growth. Biological reproducibility was not directly addressed in this study.

The input for sequencing was CD4+ T cells from blood, taken before the transplant. The V and J genes are TRBV11-1 and TRBJ2-6; the match to TRBD1 covers 7 bases. The TCR comes from a human donor who received a combined kidney and bone marrow transplant. The CDR3 here is CASSDDRDRPSGANVLTF. The CDR3, as DNA: TGTGCCAGCAGCGACGACAGGGACCGGCCCTCTGGGGCCAACGTCCTGACTTTC.